Each of the 10 T cell receptor beta chains below was sequenced from the same sample in a study of cytomegalovirus exposure and HLA in healthy donors. TCRdb's copy holds only in-frame clones and misses some; the assay was immunoSEQ multiplex PCR. The profile shows roughly 80,000 clones, approximately 95% of them singletons. The sequencing input was PBMCs. The receptors here all came from a woman between 18 and 29 years old in good health and CMV-seronegative.

The CDR3 nucleotides are TGTGCCAGCAGCCCAGGTACAGTACTCTCCTACGAGCAGTACTTC. It translates to CASSPGTVLSYEQYF. This chain joins TRBV11-2 and TRBJ2-7, with no clear D. The CDR3 sequence is 15 residues long. Per germline, CDR1 SGHAT and CDR2 FQNNGV. V gave up 5 bases and J gave up 0 bases, with 14 bases separating them. Variable domain in full (rest from reference TRBV11-2 and TRBJ2-7): EAGVAQSPRYKIIEKRQSVAFWCNPISGHATLYWYQQILGQGPKLLIQFQNNGVVDDSQLPKDRFSAERLKGVDSTLKIQPAKLEDSAVYLCASSPGTVLSYEQYFGPGTRLTVT.

The chain links TRBV7-9 to TRBJ2-3, with TRBD2 matching 9 bases. Germline CDR1 is SEHNR and CDR2 is FQNEAQ (reference sequence). V lost 4 bases to trimming and J lost 7 bases; unmatched junction nucleotides: 9. CDR3 size: 15 residues. CDR3 nucleotides: TGTGCCAGCAGCTCCTTCAGCGGGGGGTTGAATACGCAGTATTTT. Translating it yields CASSSFSGGLNTQYF.

This rearrangement joins TRBV6-4 to TRBJ2-1, with a weak D call TRBD1 (6 bases). This CDR3 spans 13 amino acids. Deletions cut 4 bases from V and 2 bases from J, with 6 bases between. CDR1 and CDR2 from the germline V gene are MRHNA and SNTAGT. CDR3 DNA: TGTGCCAGCAGTGGACAGGCCTACAATGAGCAGTTCTTC. Translated: CASSGQAYNEQFF.

The chain recombines TRBV5-8 with TRBJ2-1, with 7 bases aligning to TRBD1. The CDR3 length is 14 residues. Unmatched junction bases numbered 4, after V lost 4 bases and J lost 3 bases. Germline V gene data show CDR1 as SGHTS and CDR2 as YDEGEE. The CDR3 coding sequence is TGTGCCAGCAGCGCTGGGACAGACTACAATGAGCAGTTCTTC. Translating it yields CASSAGTDYNEQFF. The whole variable domain, remainder taken from reference TRBV5-8 and TRBJ2-1, is EAGVTQSPTHLIKTRGQQATLRCSPISGHTSVYWYQQALGLGLQFLLWYDEGEERNRGNFPPRFSGRQFPNYSSELNVNALELEDSALYLCASSAGTDYNEQFFGPGTRLTVL.

The rearrangement joins TRBV2 to TRBJ1-2; D not certain. Trimming removed 2 bases from V and 4 bases from J, with 8 bases in between. This CDR3 comprises 13 residues. Looked up from germline, CDR1 is SNHLY and CDR2 is FYNNEI. The CDR3 nucleotides read TGTGCCAGCAGTGAAAGTGCTAGCTATGGCTACACCTTC. Amino acid sequence: CASSESASYGYTF.

J is TRBJ1-3 and V is TRBV7-2; D gene unclear. The CDR3 covers 14 residues. Per germline, CDR1 SGHTA and CDR2 FQGNSA. The V end was cut by 1 base, the J end by 0 bases, with 4 bases between. CDR3 nucleotides: TGTGCCAGCAGCTTAGATTACTCTGGAAACACCATATATTTT. Its protein product is CASSLDYSGNTIYF.

The gene calls are TRBV9 and TRBJ2-6; D is unclear. This CDR3 region has 17 residues. V gave up 0 bases and J gave up 0 bases, with 10 bases separating them. CDR1 is SGDLS, CDR2 YYNGEE, per germline. The CDR3 nucleotides are TGTGCCAGCAGCGTAGATGTCCTCAGCTCTGGGGCCAACGTCCTGACTTTC. Protein sequence: CASSVDVLSSGANVLTF.

This clone came up once. V and J are TRBV18 and TRBJ2-5; possibly TRBD1 for D (5 bases). CDR1 and CDR2 from the germline V gene are KGHSH and LQKENI. The CDR3 loop spans 15 amino acids. Deletions cut 3 bases from V and 1 base from J, with 12 bases between. The CDR3 DNA reads TGTGCCAGCTCACCCAGACAGAGCCGCCAAGAGACCCAGTACTTC. This sequence encodes CASSPRQSRQETQYF.

The gene calls are TRBV2 and TRBJ2-7, with D perhaps matching TRBD2 (6 bases). V lost 7 bases, J lost 6 bases, and 25 bases lay in between. In germline, CDR1 is SNHLY, CDR2 FYNNEI. The CDR3 extends over 16 amino acids. The CDR3 DNA sequence: TGTGCCAGCATCCCTCGGGCGACTAGAAGTTTTGGCGAGCAGTACTTC. Translating gives CASIPRATRSFGEQYF.

V gene TRBV7-6 combines with J gene TRBJ1-1; TRBD1 aligns across 10 bases. The ends lost 5 bases at V and 1 base at J; junction bases unmatched: 7. This CDR3 is built from 16 residues. Germline V CDR1 and CDR2: SGHVS, FNYEAQ. The CDR3 bases are TGTGCCAGCAGCGCCAGACAGGGGGCAGAGAACACTGAAGCTTTCTTT. Protein: CASSARQGAENTEAFF.